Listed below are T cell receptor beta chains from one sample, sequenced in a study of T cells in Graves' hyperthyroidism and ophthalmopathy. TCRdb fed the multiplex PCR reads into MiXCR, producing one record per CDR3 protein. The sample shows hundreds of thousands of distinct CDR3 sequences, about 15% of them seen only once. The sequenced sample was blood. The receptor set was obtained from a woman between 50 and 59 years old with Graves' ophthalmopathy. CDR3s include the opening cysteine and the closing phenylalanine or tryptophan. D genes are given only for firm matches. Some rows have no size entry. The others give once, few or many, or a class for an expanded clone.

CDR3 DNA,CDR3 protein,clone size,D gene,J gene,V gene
TGTGCCAGCAGTTTGATCGGGGGCAGCTATGGCTACACCTTC,CASSLIGGSYGYTF,NA,NA,TRBJ1-2,TRBV28
TGTGCCAGCGGAGAAGGGGGCACCATATATTTT,CASGEGGTIYF,few,NA,TRBJ1-3,TRBV7-2
TGTGCCAGTGCTCGGTATCTATCCGACTACGAGCAGTACTTC,CASARYLSDYEQYF,few,NA,TRBJ2-7,TRBV6-2/TRBV6-3
TGTGCCAGCAGCTTAGCGGTTGGGGTCGAGCAGTACTTC,CASSLAVGVEQYF,NA,NA,TRBJ2-7,TRBV7-8
TGTGCCAGCAGTGTCGAAAGGGGAATAGATACGCAGTATTTT,CASSVERGIDTQYF,many,NA,TRBJ2-3,TRBV2
TGTGCCATCCGGGACAGGGGTATTGATGAGCAGTTCTTC,CAIRDRGIDEQFF,many,TRBD1,TRBJ2-1,TRBV2
TGTGCCAGCAGCTTAGTCCGGCGGGGATTCGATAATTCACCCCTCCACTTT,CASSLVRRGFDNSPLHF,many,NA,TRBJ1-6,TRBV7-2
TGTGCCAGCAGTGACGGAACAGGGGGATTATTTGGCTACACCTTC,CASSDGTGGLFGYTF,NA,TRBD1,TRBJ1-2,TRBV6-4
TGTGCCAGCTCACCAGGCCCGGGTCTAGAAATCGAGCAGTACTTC,CASSPGPGLEIEQYF,many,NA,TRBJ2-7,TRBV18
TGTGCCAGCAGTGGTAGGGTTGCCGGGGAGCTGTTTTTT,CASSGRVAGELFF,few,NA,TRBJ2-2,TRBV6-1
TGTGCCAGCAGTAGACATACGCAGTATTTT,CASSRHTQYF,NA,NA,TRBJ2-3,TRBV28
TGTGCCAGCAGTTTATCACTAGCGGGAGATACGCAGTATTTT,CASSLSLAGDTQYF,few,TRBD2,TRBJ2-3,TRBV27
TGTGCCAGCTCGCTACCGGTCCGTTTTGCCGGGGAGCTGTTTTTT,CASSLPVRFAGELFF,few,NA,TRBJ2-2,TRBV6-2/TRBV6-3
TGTGCCAGCAGCAGGGGGACCACTGAAGCTTTCTTT,CASSRGTTEAFF,NA,NA,TRBJ1-1,TRBV7-9
TGTGCCAGCAGTCCCCGGGCAGTGAGCGGGAGGAGGGAGCAGTACTTC,CASSPRAVSGRREQYF,many,TRBD2,TRBJ2-7,TRBV12-3/TRBV12-4
TGCAGTGCTAGAGATCCGGGACTAGCGGCGTACAATGAGCAGTTCTTC,CSARDPGLAAYNEQFF,many,TRBD2,TRBJ2-1,TRBV20-1
TGCAGTGATAACCGACGGGGGGCTTCCATGAGTCAGCCCCAGCATTTT,CSDNRRGASMSQPQHF,few,NA,TRBJ1-5,TRBV20-1
TGTGCCAGCAGTTTCAGTCGTTGGCAGAGCAATCAGCCCCAGCATTTT,CASSFSRWQSNQPQHF,few,NA,TRBJ1-5,TRBV28
TGCAGTGCTAGCCCTAGCGGGAGAACTTTAAGATCCTACGAGCAGTACTTC,CSASPSGRTLRSYEQYF,many,TRBD2,TRBJ2-7,TRBV20-1
TGTGCCAGCAGCCTTCACTCCGGGACAGGGGACCAAGAGACCCAGTACTTC,CASSLHSGTGDQETQYF,NA,TRBD1,TRBJ2-5,TRBV11-2
TGTGCCAGCGGGGTCCAACAGGGGAGCTATGGCTACACCTTC,CASGVQQGSYGYTF,many,TRBD1,TRBJ1-2,TRBV28
TGCGCCAGCAGCCTCCCTAGCGGGAGGGCCCATGAGCAGTTCTTC,CASSLPSGRAHEQFF,many,TRBD2,TRBJ2-1,TRBV5-1
TGCGCCAGCAGCCAAGAGGGAGCCGGGAGTTCATATACGCAGTATTTT,CASSQEGAGSSYTQYF,many,NA,TRBJ2-3,TRBV4-3
TGTGCCAGCAGTTTCGGGCGTCGTCGGGGCTACACCTTC,CASSFGRRRGYTF,many,NA,TRBJ1-2,TRBV28
TGTGCCAGCAGGATGGGGTGGGGGGAACAGGGAGGCACAGATACGCAGTATTTT,CASRMGWGEQGGTDTQYF,many,NA,TRBJ2-3,TRBV6-1
TGTGCCAGCAGCGTAGTCCCGAACAATGAGCAGTTCTTC,CASSVVPNNEQFF,many,NA,TRBJ2-1,TRBV9
TGTGCCAGCAGCGACAGGGCTCTCTTGACCCAGTACTTC,CASSDRALLTQYF,many,TRBD1,TRBJ2-5,TRBV7-2
TGTGCCAGCAGTTACTCGAGAGGGAGTGCCTACAATGAGCAGTTCTTC,CASSYSRGSAYNEQFF,few,NA,TRBJ2-1,TRBV6-2/TRBV6-3
TGTGCCAGTAATCCAACAGGGGAGGGCTATGGCTACACCTTC,CASNPTGEGYGYTF,NA,TRBD1,TRBJ1-2,TRBV19
TGTGCCAGCAGCCCCGTGGACTACCCCAATGAGCAGTTCTTC,CASSPVDYPNEQFF,NA,NA,TRBJ2-1,TRBV7-9
TGCGCCAGCAGAGGGACAGGACTAGCCAAAAACATTCAGTACTTC,CASRGTGLAKNIQYF,many,TRBD1,TRBJ2-4,TRBV5-1
TGTGCCAGCAGCCCCAAATATACAGGGGACGACTATAGCAATCAGCCCCAGCATTTT,CASSPKYTGDDYSNQPQHF,NA,TRBD1,TRBJ1-5,TRBV6-1
TGTGCCAGCGGCCCCTGGGGGATCGAGGCAAATGAGCAGTTCTTC,CASGPWGIEANEQFF,NA,NA,TRBJ2-1,TRBV28
TGTGCCAGCAGCGACGGTGGCCAAGGCAATAATTCACCCCTCCACTTT,CASSDGGQGNNSPLHF,few,NA,TRBJ1-6,TRBV5-8
TGTGCCACCAGCAGAGGGGGGCGGGCGAACACTGAAGCTTTCTTT,CATSRGGRANTEAFF,many,NA,TRBJ1-1,TRBV15
TGCAGTGCTAGAGATCTGTTCTCAGGGTCGGGGAACACTGAAGCTTTCTTT,CSARDLFSGSGNTEAFF,many,NA,TRBJ1-1,TRBV20-1